The TCR beta chain under discussion was sequenced for a study of T cells in Graves' hyperthyroidism and ophthalmopathy (dated by TCRdb to about 2019). About the investigation overall: Peripheral blood was sampled at the time of initial diagnosis, prior to any treatment. To identify TCR V-J signatures that set the groups apart, the researchers used a discovery cohort of 100 patients, made up of fewer than 50 with Graves' ophthalmopathy and about 59 with stable Graves' hyperthyroidism. Prospective prediction of ophthalmopathy was tested in an independent validation cohort of fewer than 20 hyperthyroidism patients and 17 patients who later progressed to ophthalmopathy. For training and testing, the 100 or so patients in the discovery cohort were randomly divided in a 7:3 ratio. In addition, the study compared T-cell repertoires in thyroid tissue and in blood from 6 or 7 Graves' hyperthyroidism patients. Following sampling, methimazole starting at 30 mg daily was given to hyperthyroidism patients, and high-dose intravenous methylprednisolone was given to ophthalmopathy patients. The paper describes TCR Vbeta CDR3 sequencing of around 140 peripheral blood samples, made up of about 41 ophthalmopathy patients, roughly 80 hyperthyroidism patients and 17 progressor patients.

Ophthalmopathy patients had moderately to severely active disease, with a Clinical Activity Score of 3 or more, a NOSPECS grade of 4 or more, and a disease duration of less than 3 months. Patients with uncontrolled infections, other autoimmune diseases, pregnancy or lactation were excluded. Diagnoses were established on the basis of clinical symptoms, serum thyroxine and TRAb, thyroid ultrasound, and orbital computed tomography. Ficoll-Paque density gradient centrifugation was used to isolate PBMCs from 9.5 to 10 ml of fresh peripheral blood. Total RNA was extracted with Trizol reagent, and quality was checked on an Agilent 2100 Bioanalyzer. The CDR3, cysteine through phenylalanine, is 15 amino acids long. Only the CDR3 DNA is retained, 45 bases long and in frame from the first base. V and J are truncated by 0 bases and 4 bases respectively, leaving an intervening sequence of 12 bases. The germline V gene sets CDR1 to SGHDN and CDR2 to FVKESK.

Many counts were recorded for this clonotype. What this receptor recognizes is not known. The sample holds no much larger clone one base away, and base qualities are not on file. Paper-wide results and their limitations: No statistical method was used to set the sample size in advance, and investigators knew the group allocation. In cross-validation, a model built on a 13 V-J signature told ophthalmopathy apart from stable hyperthyroidism with less than 90% sensitivity and roughly 83% specificity, and in testing the same model reached 80%/75%. Most expanded thyroid clonotypes (frequency above 0.001) were also detected in blood, suggesting blood repertoires may reflect thyroid immune responses. In validation, the model predicted progression to ophthalmopathy with 55% to 71% sensitivity and roughly 75% specificity, a median of approximately 6.7 months before onset.

Amplification of TCR beta CDR3 regions was carried out from RNA transcripts. The TCR CDR3 was subjected to a first round of RT-PCR using the HTBI primer set and the Qiagen OneStep RT-PCR kit. Libraries were constructed in a second round of multiplex PCR, after which size selection and purification were performed. Libraries were sequenced paired-end with 100 bp reads on an Illumina HiSeq2000. The authors' analysis ran thus. SOAPnuke was used to process the raw data, throwing out any read that contained adapters or uncalled bases, had a mean Phred below 15, or lacked an exact constant-primer or identifier match. COPE v1.2.5 was used to merge the high-quality paired reads, and each unique nucleotide sequence was defined as a clonotype. Clonotypes were aligned to IMGT TRBV, TRBD and TRBJ reference segments using MiTCR v1.1. Only V-J combinations with frequency above 0.0001, covering 99% to 99.2% of repertoires, were analysed. A TCS score was defined as the ratio of F50 (clonal expansion) to E x V (chaos), with BLOSUM62-based TCRdist applied between CDR3 peptides within each V-J. Welch's t-statistics and random forest reduced 514 V-J features to about 13, which were used in a naive Bayes classifier (R e1071). TCRdb reanalyzed the raw reads on its own, using fastp at Q25 for trimming and MiXCR for clone calling, and kept in-frame beta chains. Entries that share a CDR3 protein sequence are merged under the most common genes and DNA. What appears here as the V and J calls and clone size reflects TCRdb's work, not the paper's. This sample has over 250,000 distinct CDR3 sequences in its table, and 22% of those were observed once. The ten top clones hold around 62% of the sample.

Here the chain combines TRBV14 and TRBJ1-2; the D gene cannot be named for sure. Sequencing used blood. The sequence was collected from a man aged 25-45 years with Graves' ophthalmopathy. The nucleotide sequence is TGTGCCAGCAGCCAAGATTTGGGAGGGCCCTATGGCTACACCTTC. Its amino acids are CASSQDLGGPYGYTF.